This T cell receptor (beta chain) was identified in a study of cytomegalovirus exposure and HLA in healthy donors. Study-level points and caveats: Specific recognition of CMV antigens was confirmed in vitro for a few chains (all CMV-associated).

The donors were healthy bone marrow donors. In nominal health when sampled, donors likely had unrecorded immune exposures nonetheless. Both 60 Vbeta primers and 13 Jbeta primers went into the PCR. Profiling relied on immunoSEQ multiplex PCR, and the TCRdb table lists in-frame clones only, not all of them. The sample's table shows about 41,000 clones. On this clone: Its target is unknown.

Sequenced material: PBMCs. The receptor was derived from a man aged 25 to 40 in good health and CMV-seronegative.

The CDR3 reads CASSVVTDNNYGYTF. CDR3 nucleotides: TGTGCCAGCAGCGTAGTCACAGACAATAACTATGGCTACACCTTC. This chain joins TRBV9 and TRBJ1-2; no clear D gene. The V gene's germline CDR1 is SGDLS and CDR2 YYNGEE. V was clipped by 0 bases and J by 1 base, with 10 bases between them. This CDR3 is 15 amino acids long.